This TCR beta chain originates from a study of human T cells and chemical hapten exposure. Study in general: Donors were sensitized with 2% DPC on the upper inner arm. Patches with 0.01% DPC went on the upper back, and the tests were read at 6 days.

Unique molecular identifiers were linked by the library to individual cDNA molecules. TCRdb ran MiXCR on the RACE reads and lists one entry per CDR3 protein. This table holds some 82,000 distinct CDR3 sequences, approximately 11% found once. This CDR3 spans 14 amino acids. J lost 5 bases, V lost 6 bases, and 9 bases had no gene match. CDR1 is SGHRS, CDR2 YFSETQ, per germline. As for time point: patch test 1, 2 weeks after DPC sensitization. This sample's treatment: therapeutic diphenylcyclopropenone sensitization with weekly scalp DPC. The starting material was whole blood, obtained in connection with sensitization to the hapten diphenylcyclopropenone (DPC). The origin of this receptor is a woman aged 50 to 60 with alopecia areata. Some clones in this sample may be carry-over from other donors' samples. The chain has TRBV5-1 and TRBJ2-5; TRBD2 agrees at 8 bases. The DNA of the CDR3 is TGCGCCAGCACCAAAGCGGGAGATCGGGAGACCCAGTACTTC. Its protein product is CASTKAGDRETQYF.